The TCR beta chain described here comes from a study of T-cell memory formation after mild COVID-19. Trimming took 0 bases from V and 4 from J, leaving 10 bases between them. CDR3 size: 14 residues. Germline V gene sequence: CDR1 SGHKS, CDR2 YYEKEE (reference sequence). Whole-study results and caveats: A second wave expanding day 15 to 37 was CD4+-biased; contracting clones were balanced.

After 5'RACE with constant-segment primers, TCR alpha and TCR beta cDNA libraries carrying sample barcodes and UMIs were obtained. TCRdb reprocessed the 5' RACE reads with MiXCR, giving one entry per CDR3 protein. The sample yields hundreds of thousands of distinct CDR3 sequences, 18% seen once. On this clonotype: Antigen specificity is unknown.

The clonotype comes from an adult woman who had mild COVID-19 (a few samples of this study predate the infection). Cell type and time point are not known. The genes are TRBV5-5 and TRBJ1-2; D call uncertain. Sequencing input: PBMCs or a T cell subset sorted from them (not recorded which). CDR3 region: CASSLETATYGYTF. The CDR3 nucleotides read TGTGCCAGCAGCTTGGAAACAGCCACCTATGGCTACACCTTC. Full variable domain (remainder filled in from reference TRBV5-5 and TRBJ1-2): DAGVTQSPTHLIKTRGQQVTLRCSPISGHKSVSWYQQVLGQGPQFIFQYYEKEERGRGNFPDRFSARQFPNYSSELNVNALLLGDSALYLCASSLETATYGYTFGSGTRLTVV.